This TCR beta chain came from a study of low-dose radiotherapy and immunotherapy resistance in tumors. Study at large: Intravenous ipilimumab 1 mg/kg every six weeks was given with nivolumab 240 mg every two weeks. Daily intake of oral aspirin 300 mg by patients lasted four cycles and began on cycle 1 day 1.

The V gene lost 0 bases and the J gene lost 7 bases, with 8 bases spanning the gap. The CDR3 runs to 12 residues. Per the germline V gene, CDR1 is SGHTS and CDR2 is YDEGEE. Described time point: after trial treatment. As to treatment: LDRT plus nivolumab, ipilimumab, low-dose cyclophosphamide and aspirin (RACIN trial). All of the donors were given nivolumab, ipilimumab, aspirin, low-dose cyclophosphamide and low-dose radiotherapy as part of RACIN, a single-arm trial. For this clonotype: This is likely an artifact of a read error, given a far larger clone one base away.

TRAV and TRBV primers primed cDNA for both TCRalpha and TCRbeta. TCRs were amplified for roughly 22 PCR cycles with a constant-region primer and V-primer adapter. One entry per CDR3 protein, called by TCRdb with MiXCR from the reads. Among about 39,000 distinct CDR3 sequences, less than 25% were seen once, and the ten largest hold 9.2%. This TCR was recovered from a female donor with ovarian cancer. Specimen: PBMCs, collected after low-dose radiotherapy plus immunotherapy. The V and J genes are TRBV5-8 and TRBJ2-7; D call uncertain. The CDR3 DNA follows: TGTGCCAGCAGCTTGGGTTACAATGAGCAGTACTTC. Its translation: CASSLGYNEQYF. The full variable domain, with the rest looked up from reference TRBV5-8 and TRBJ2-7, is EAGVTQSPTHLIKTRGQQATLRCSPISGHTSVYWYQQALGLGLQFLLWYDEGEERNRGNFPPRFSGRQFPNYSSELNVNALELEDSALYLCASSLGYNEQYFGPGTRLTVT.